This T cell receptor beta chain came from a study of blood T cell repertoires in COVID-19. This CDR3 contains 15 residues. Germline-derived CDR1 and CDR2 are PRHDT and FYEKMQ (reference sequence). V lost 5 bases and J lost 8; bases outside the gene matches: 12. The repertoire was sequenced with immunoSEQ multiplex PCR; TCRdb's copy has only in-frame clones and lacks some. Here the sample spans about 220,000 clones, 86% being singletons. Material for sequencing was PBMCs or T cells enriched from blood (not recorded which). The TCR sequence derives from a woman between 40 and 50 years old with acute COVID-19. The chain recombines TRBV13 with TRBJ1-2; 9 nucleotides agree with TRBD1. CDR3 sequence reads: CASSEGDRVLFGYTF. CDR3 nucleotides: TGTGCCAGCAGCGAGGGGGACAGGGTCCTTTTCGGCTACACCTTC. Full variable domain (rest looked up from reference TRBV13 and TRBJ1-2): AAGVIQSPRHLIKEKRETATLKCYPIPRHDTVYWYQQGPGQDPQFLISFYEKMQSDKGSIPDRFSAQQFSDYHSELNMSSLELGDSALYFCASSEGDRVLFGYTFGSGTRLTVV.